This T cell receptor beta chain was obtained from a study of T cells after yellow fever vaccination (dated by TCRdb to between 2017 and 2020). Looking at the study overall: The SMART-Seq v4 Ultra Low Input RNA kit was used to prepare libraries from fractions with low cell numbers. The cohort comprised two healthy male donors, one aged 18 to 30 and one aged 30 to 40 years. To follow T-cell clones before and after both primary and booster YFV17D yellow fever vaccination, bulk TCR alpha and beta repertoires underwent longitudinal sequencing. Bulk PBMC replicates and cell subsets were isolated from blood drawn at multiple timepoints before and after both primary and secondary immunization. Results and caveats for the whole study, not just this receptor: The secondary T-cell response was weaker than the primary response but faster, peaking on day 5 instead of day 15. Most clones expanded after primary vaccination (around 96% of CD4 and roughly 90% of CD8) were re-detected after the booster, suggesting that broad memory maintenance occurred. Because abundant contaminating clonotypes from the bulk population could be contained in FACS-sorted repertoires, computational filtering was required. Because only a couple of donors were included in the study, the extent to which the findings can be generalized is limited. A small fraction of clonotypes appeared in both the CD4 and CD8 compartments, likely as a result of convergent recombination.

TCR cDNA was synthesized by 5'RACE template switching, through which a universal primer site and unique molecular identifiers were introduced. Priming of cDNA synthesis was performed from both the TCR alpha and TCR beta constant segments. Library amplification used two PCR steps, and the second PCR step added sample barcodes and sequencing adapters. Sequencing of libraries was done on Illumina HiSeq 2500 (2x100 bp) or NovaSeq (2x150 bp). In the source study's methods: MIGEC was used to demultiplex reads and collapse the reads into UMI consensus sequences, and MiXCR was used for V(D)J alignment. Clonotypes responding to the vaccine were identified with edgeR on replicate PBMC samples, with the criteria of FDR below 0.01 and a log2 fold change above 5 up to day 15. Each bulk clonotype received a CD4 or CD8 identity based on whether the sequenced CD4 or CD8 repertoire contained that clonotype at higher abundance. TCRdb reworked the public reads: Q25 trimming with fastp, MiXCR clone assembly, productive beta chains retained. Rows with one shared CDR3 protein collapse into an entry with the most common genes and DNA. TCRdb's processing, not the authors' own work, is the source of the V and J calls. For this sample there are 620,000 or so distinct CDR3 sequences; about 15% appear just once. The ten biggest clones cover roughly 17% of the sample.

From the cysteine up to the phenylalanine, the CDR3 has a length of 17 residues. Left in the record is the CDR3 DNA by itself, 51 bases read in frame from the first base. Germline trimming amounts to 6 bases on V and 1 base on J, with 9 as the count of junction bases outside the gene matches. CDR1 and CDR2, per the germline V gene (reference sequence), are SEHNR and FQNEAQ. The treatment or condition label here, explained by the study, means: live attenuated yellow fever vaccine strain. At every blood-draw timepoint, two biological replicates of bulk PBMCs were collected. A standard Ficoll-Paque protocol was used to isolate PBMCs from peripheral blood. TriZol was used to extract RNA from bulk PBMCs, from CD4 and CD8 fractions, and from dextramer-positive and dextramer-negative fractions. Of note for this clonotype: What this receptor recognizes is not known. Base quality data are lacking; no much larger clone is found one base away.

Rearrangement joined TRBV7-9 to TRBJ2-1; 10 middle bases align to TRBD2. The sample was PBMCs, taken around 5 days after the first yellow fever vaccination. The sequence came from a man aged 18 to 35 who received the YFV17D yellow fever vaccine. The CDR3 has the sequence CASRPKRTSGSYNEQFF. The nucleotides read TGTGCCAGCAGACCGAAACGGACTAGCGGATCCTACAATGAGCAGTTCTTC.